This entry lists 27 T cell receptor beta chains sequenced from one sample in a study of T cells in Graves' hyperthyroidism and ophthalmopathy. Authors of the study amplified TCR beta CDR3 regions from RNA transcripts. The TCR CDR3 first-round RT-PCR relied on the HTBI primer set. Using its own MiXCR run on the multiplex PCR reads, TCRdb lists one record per CDR3 protein. The table records more than 300,000 distinct CDR3 sequences, about 15% of them present only once. Specimen: blood. Every receptor here comes from a woman in her 30s with Graves' hyperthyroidism that later progressed to Graves' ophthalmopathy.

This clonotype was recorded at least ten times. The chain is built from TRBV24-1 and TRBJ1-2; TRBD1 might be the D (5 bases). This CDR3 comprises 13 residues. V lost 1 base and J 9 bases, leaving 11 bases between the germline ends. The germline V gene encodes CDR1 KGHDR and CDR2 SFDVKD. The CDR3: CATSDFSGGRYTF. CDR3 bases: TGTGCCACCAGTGATTTTAGTGGGGGACGCTACACCTTC.

This clonotype was recorded at least ten times. V is TRBV6-1 and J is TRBJ2-7; the D gene is possibly TRBD2 (5 bases). The V gene lost 1 base and the J gene lost 1 base, with 11 bases spanning the gap. Germline loops: CDR1 MNHNS, CDR2 SASEGT. This CDR3 comprises 15 residues. In DNA, the CDR3 is TGTGCCAGCAGTGAAGAATTAGGCGGGTCCTACGAGCAGTACTTC. Residues: CASSEELGGSYEQYF.

V gene TRBV5-1 combines with J gene TRBJ2-7, with D perhaps assigned TRBD1 or TRBD2 (5 bases each). This CDR3 has 16 amino acids. V lost 0 bases and J lost 5, with 18 bases in between. Per germline, CDR1 SGHRS and CDR2 YFSETQ. DNA for the CDR3: TGCGCCAGCAGCTTGGCCGTTGGTCTGGGGGAAAACGAGCAGTACTTC. Amino acid sequence: CASSLAVGLGENEQYF.

This clonotype was recorded many times. The V and J genes are TRBV12-3 or TRBV12-4 and TRBJ2-5; D may be TRBD1 (5 bases). The CDR3 spans 13 residues. V gave up 3 bases and J gave up 5 bases, with 10 bases separating them. The DNA of the CDR3 is TGTGCCAGCAGTTTGGGCGCAGGGGAGACCCAGTACTTC. The encoded protein is CASSLGAGETQYF.

DNA for the CDR3: TGCGCCAGCAGACAAATGCGGGACTCTTTTGGCGGTGAGCAGTTCTTC. This sequence encodes CASRQMRDSFGGEQFF. J is TRBJ2-1 and V is TRBV4-1; tentative D call: TRBD2 (6 bases). Trimming stripped 6 bases from V and 9 bases from J, with 24 bases between. The CDR3 covers 16 residues. Germline CDR1 is MGHRA and CDR2 is YSYEKL.

This clonotype was detected a few times. The chain joins TRBV3-1 to TRBJ1-1, with TRBD1 matching 9 bases. The CDR3 is 16 amino acids. V trimming: 1 base; J trimming: 4 bases; junction bases outside the gene matches: 7. Germline loops: CDR1 LGHDT, CDR2 YNNKEL (reference sequence). As DNA, the CDR3 is TGTGCCAGCAGCCAAGGGGGAGGGACAGGGAGCACTGAAGCTTTCTTT. Its protein is CASSQGGGTGSTEAFF.

This clonotype was picked up many times. The chain employs TRBV5-1 and TRBJ2-7, with 9 bases lining up with TRBD1. In germline, CDR1 is SGHRS, CDR2 YFSETQ. V dropped 4 bases and J dropped 9; count of bases not matched to a gene: 8. The CDR3 is 13 residues long. The CDR3 protein is CASSGTGTPRQYF. The CDR3 region has the DNA TGCGCCAGCAGCGGGACAGGGACCCCTCGGCAGTACTTC.

This clonotype was found many times. The CDR3 coding sequence is TGTGCCAGCTCACCACCAAGACAGGGGGCGATGTCTGAAGCTTTCTTT. This encodes CASSPPRQGAMSEAFF. The chain carries TRBV18 and TRBJ1-1, with 10 bases fitting TRBD1. Looked up from germline, CDR1 is KGHSH and CDR2 is LQKENI. V lost 0 bases, J lost 6 bases, and 7 bases stayed unmatched. CDR3 length equals 16 residues.

The CDR3 DNA is TGTGCCATCATCCCCGACCACCTCGGCAGTGGCTACACCTTC. Translated, it gives CAIIPDHLGSGYTF. The chain recombines TRBV10-3 with TRBJ1-2; D gene unclear. The CDR3 spans 14 residues. Germline lookup yields CDR1 ENHRY and CDR2 SYGVKD. Trimming shortened V by 7 bases and J by 7 bases, and 19 bases separated the two germline ends.

The sample holds many counts of this clonotype. The chain recombines TRBV10-3 with TRBJ1-5, with no clear D. Germline V CDR1 and CDR2: ENHRY, SYGVKD. Trimming shortened V by 8 bases and J by 1 base, and 6 bases separated the two germline ends. The length of the CDR3 is 12 residues. CDR3: CAIGGSNQPQHF. The CDR3 coding sequence is TGTGCCATCGGAGGAAGCAATCAGCCCCAGCATTTT.

For the CDR3, the DNA is TGTGCCAGCAGTTTTAGGGCCCCCGCCAACGAGCAGTACTTC. The encoded protein is CASSFRAPANEQYF. J is TRBJ2-7 and V is TRBV12-3 or TRBV12-4; D is unresolved. Between the trimmed V and J ends, which lost 3 bases and 5 bases, there was a span of 14 bases. This CDR3 has 14 amino acids.

This clonotype was counted a few times. The chain is built from TRBV4-1 and TRBJ2-7, with 7 bases lining up with TRBD1. The CDR3 is 16 amino acids. Germline-derived CDR1 and CDR2 are MGHRA and YSYEKL. Trimming at V came to 1 base and at J to 2 bases, leaving 8 bases not matched to a gene. The CDR3, as DNA: TGCGCCAGCAGCCAAGCAATCTTACAGGGGACCTACGAGCAGTACTTC. Translating gives CASSQAILQGTYEQYF.

This clonotype appeared many times. The rearrangement uses TRBV28 and TRBJ1-5; 9 bases align to TRBD1. This CDR3 contains 18 residues. Germline CDR1 MDHEN, CDR2 SYDVKM. V shed 5 bases and J 0 bases; nucleotides not matched to a gene: 11. The CDR3 DNA sequence: TGTGCCAGCAGTCGCGAGGGACAGGGAGTAGATAGCAATCAGCCCCAGCATTTT. Protein product: CASSREGQGVDSNQPQHF.

The chain combines TRBV20-1 with TRBJ2-4; 7 nucleotides align to TRBD1. CDR3 length equals 16 residues. Per the germline V gene, CDR1 is DFQATT and CDR2 is SNEGSKA (reference sequence). Trimming took 5 bases from V and 0 from J; bases not matched to a gene: 10. CDR3 residues: CSAQYRGDVAKNIQYF. Written as DNA, the CDR3 is TGCAGTGCTCAATACAGGGGAGACGTAGCCAAAAACATTCAGTACTTC.

This clonotype was counted between two and nine times. The rearrangement uses TRBV4-1 and TRBJ1-2; tentatively, D is TRBD1 (5 bases). The ends were cut back, 3 bases at V and 7 bases at J, with 12 bases in the middle. CDR1 and CDR2 (germline): MGHRA, YSYEKL. The CDR3 sequence is 13 residues long. The CDR3 region has the DNA TGCGCCAGCAGCCACCCAGGGTTAGGTGGCTACACCTTC. It is translated as CASSHPGLGGYTF.

This clonotype was seen at least ten times. The genes are TRBV28 and TRBJ2-5, with 7 positions matching TRBD1. The trim removed 5 bases at V and 4 bases at J, leaving 7 bases unmatched. The CDR3 is 14 amino acids. CDR1 and CDR2 from the germline V gene are MDHEN and SYDVKM. CDR3 loop: CASSEGTVRETQYF. CDR3 nucleotides: TGTGCCAGCAGTGAGGGGACAGTGAGAGAGACCCAGTACTTC.

This clonotype was counted at least ten times. The rearrangement links TRBV29-1 to TRBJ2-5, with D possibly TRBD1 on 6 matching bases. CDR3 length: 15 residues. V was shortened by 7 bases and J by 4 bases, with 22 bases between the two germline ends. Germline CDR1 and CDR2: SQVTM and ANQGSEA. The DNA of the CDR3 is TGCAGCGCTGGGGCGCGCGAGGGGGATTTAGAGACCCAGTACTTC. Residues: CSAGAREGDLETQYF.

V usage is TRBV5-4 and J usage is TRBJ1-2; D remains unclear. V lost 0 bases and J 4 bases, leaving 7 bases between the germline ends. The CDR3 has 13 amino acids. CDR1 and CDR2 from the germline V gene are SGHNT and YYREEE (reference sequence). The CDR3 sequence: CASSLVDGYGYTF. CDR3 bases: TGTGCCAGCAGCTTGGTCGATGGCTATGGCTACACCTTC.

The chain uses TRBV7-9 and TRBJ1-3, with D unclear. The germline V gene encodes CDR1 SEHNR and CDR2 FQNEAQ (reference sequence). The CDR3 contains 15 residues. The V end was cut by 5 bases, the J end by 2 bases, with 13 bases between. CDR3 amino acids: CASSPNIGPGNTIYF. The CDR3, as DNA: TGTGCCAGCAGCCCCAACATAGGGCCTGGAAACACCATATATTTT.

This clonotype was counted at least ten times. The CDR3 spells CASSSRYRGVGTEAFF. Here the CDR3 DNA reads TGTGCCAGCAGCTCCCGCTACAGGGGGGTGGGCACTGAAGCTTTCTTT. This chain links TRBV13 with TRBJ1-1, with 8 bases that match TRBD1. With V trimmed by 4 bases and J by 4 bases, 11 bases remained unmatched. The CDR3 totals 16 residues. Germline loops: CDR1 PRHDT, CDR2 FYEKMQ (reference sequence).

About this clonotype itself: The junction and the germline gene differ at one end; a read error may be behind it. The chain uses TRBV6-1 and TRBJ2-1; perhaps TRBD1 as D (5 bases). The CDR3 extends over 17 amino acids. Germline V gives CDR1 MNHNS, CDR2 SASEGT. DNA of the CDR3: TGTCCCAGCAGTGTTCAACAAGGGGTGGGCTCCTACAATGAGCAGTTCTTC. It translates to CPSSVQQGVGSYNEQFF.

The table lists this clonotype with many counts. V and J are TRBV6-1 and TRBJ1-5; 11 bases agree with TRBD1. This CDR3 is built from 17 residues. Germline lookup yields CDR1 MNHNS and CDR2 SASEGT. Trimming at V came to 6 bases and at J to 0 bases, leaving 7 bases not matched to a gene. The CDR3 is CASRPGQGGYSNQPQHF. CDR3 DNA: TGTGCCAGCAGGCCGGGACAGGGGGGATATAGCAATCAGCCCCAGCATTTT.

V usage is TRBV7-2 and J usage is TRBJ2-1, with 8 bases identical to TRBD2. This CDR3 is built from 19 residues. V shed 5 bases, J shed 0 bases, and the junction held 15 bases outside the gene matches. In germline, CDR1 is SGHTA, CDR2 FQGNSA. The CDR3 coding sequence is TGTGCCAGCAGCCCTACGTTATCCAGCGGGAGCTTCTCCTACAATGAGCAGTTCTTC. It specifies CASSPTLSSGSFSYNEQFF.

In its sample, this clonotype was seen many times. The J gene is TRBJ2-7, the V gene TRBV2, with D uncertain. Germline CDR1 and CDR2: SNHLY and FYNNEI. The CDR3 is 12 amino acids. Trimming left V 7 bases short and J 2 bases short, with 9 bases between. CDR3 bases: TGTGCCAGCAATGGGTTCACCTACGAGCAGTACTTC. Translating it yields CASNGFTYEQYF.

This clonotype appeared a single time. V usage is TRBV2 and J usage is TRBJ1-4; D might be TRBD1 (5 bases). V lost 4 bases, J lost 8 bases, and 20 bases lay in between. The CDR3 runs 16 residues. Germline V gives CDR1 SNHLY, CDR2 FYNNEI. Here the CDR3 DNA reads TGTGCCAGCAGTGTTTCTCCCGGGGCAGGGACCGAAAAACTGTTTTTT. Translating it yields CASSVSPGAGTEKLFF.

This clonotype was counted ten times or more. This chain uses TRBV11-2 with TRBJ2-5; D call uncertain. With 0 bases removed from V and 7 bases from J, the gap between germline ends came to 9 bases. This CDR3 contains 13 residues. Germline V CDR1 and CDR2: SGHAT, FQNNGV. CDR3 residues: CASSLEGKGTQYF. As DNA, the CDR3 is TGTGCCAGCAGCTTAGAGGGGAAAGGGACCCAGTACTTC.

At least ten counts were recorded for this clonotype. The J gene is TRBJ2-7, the V gene TRBV4-1; no clear D. Trimming stripped 2 bases from V and 2 bases from J, with 7 bases between. Germline V gives CDR1 MGHRA, CDR2 YSYEKL. The CDR3 covers 13 residues. The CDR3 loop reads CASSQTETYEQYF. CDR3 coding DNA: TGCGCCAGCAGCCAAACAGAGACCTACGAGCAGTACTTC.